This T cell receptor (beta chain) came from a study of cytomegalovirus exposure and HLA in healthy donors. The study, taken as a whole, reports: Most TCR beta V segments were productive about 87% or about 30% of the time in an earlier analysis.

PCR used 60 Vbeta primers and 13 Jbeta primers. Measured with immunoSEQ multiplex PCR; TCRdb has only the in-frame clones, and not every one. The sample yields roughly 110,000 clones, about 70% seen once. With 1 base removed from V and 3 bases from J, the gap between germline ends came to 12 bases. This CDR3 comprises 15 residues. Germline V CDR1 and CDR2: SGHAT, FQDESV (reference sequence). About this clone itself: Its antigen is still unknown.

The V call is TRBV11-1, the J call TRBJ2-5; D is perhaps TRBD2 (5 bases). Sequencing used PBMCs. This TCR was sampled from a female donor in good health and CMV-seronegative. The CDR3 nucleotides are TGTGCCAGCAGCTTAGAGGCCGGAGGAGAAGAGACCCAGTACTTC. It is translated as CASSLEAGGEETQYF.